This T cell receptor (beta chain) was identified in a study of cytomegalovirus exposure and HLA in healthy donors. CDR1 SSHAT and CDR2 FNYEAQ come from the germline V gene (reference sequence). This CDR3 is built from 14 residues. With 60 Vbeta and 13 Jbeta primers, the PCR was carried out. The data were produced by immunoSEQ multiplex PCR, yet TCRdb's version contains in-frame clones alone and is incomplete. The sample lists fewer than 150,000 clones; about 79% were seen once. Worth noting for this clone: One end of the junction varies from germline; a read error may be responsible.

The study sampled nominally healthy donors, though unrecorded immune exposures were likely. The chain employs TRBV7-7 and TRBJ2-3; D gene unclear. The sample was PBMCs. The sequence was obtained from a woman between 18 and 30 years old in good health and CMV-seronegative. The CDR3 spells CASSLATTTDTQYF. In DNA, the CDR3 is TGTGCTAGCAGCTTAGCTACTACGACAGATACGCAGTATTTT.